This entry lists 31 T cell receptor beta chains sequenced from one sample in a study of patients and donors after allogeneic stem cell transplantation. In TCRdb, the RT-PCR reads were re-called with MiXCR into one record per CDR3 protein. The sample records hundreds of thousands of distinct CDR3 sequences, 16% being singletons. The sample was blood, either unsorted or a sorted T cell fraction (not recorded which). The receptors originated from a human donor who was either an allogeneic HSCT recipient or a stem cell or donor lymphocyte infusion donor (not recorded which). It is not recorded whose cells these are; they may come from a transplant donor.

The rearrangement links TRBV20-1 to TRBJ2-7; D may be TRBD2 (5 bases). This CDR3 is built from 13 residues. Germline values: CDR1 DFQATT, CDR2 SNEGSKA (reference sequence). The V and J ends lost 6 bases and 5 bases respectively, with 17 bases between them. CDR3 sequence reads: CSALDGGLHEQYF. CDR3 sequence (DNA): TGCAGTGCCCTAGATGGAGGCCTTCACGAGCAGTACTTC.

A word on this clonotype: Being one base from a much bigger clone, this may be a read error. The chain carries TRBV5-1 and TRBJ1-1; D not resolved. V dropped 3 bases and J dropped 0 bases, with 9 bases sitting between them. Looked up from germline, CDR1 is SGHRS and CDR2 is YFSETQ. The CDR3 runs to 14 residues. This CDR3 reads CASSYWALNTEAFF. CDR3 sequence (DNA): TGCGCCAGCAGCTACTGGGCCTTGAACACTGAAGCTTTCTTT.

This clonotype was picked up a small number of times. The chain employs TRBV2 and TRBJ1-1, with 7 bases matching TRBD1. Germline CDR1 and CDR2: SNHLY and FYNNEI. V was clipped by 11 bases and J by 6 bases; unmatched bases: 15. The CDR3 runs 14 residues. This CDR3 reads CAVAGGKGGPEAFF. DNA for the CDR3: TGTGCCGTAGCAGGGGGGAAGGGTGGCCCTGAAGCTTTCTTT.

The CDR3: CASSQGLAGGGETQYF. The CDR3 region has the DNA TGTGCCAGCAGCCAAGGGCTAGCGGGAGGAGGTGAGACCCAGTACTTC. This chain connects TRBV3-1 to TRBJ2-5, with 11 bases identical to TRBD2. The trim removed 1 base at V and 5 bases at J, leaving 6 bases unmatched. The CDR3 covers 16 residues. Germline V CDR1 and CDR2: LGHDT, YNNKEL (reference sequence).

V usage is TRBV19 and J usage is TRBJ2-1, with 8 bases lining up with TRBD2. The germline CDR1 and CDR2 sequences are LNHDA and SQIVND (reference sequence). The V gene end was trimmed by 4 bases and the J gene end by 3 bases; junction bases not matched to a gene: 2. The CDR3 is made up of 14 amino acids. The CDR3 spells CASSRAGGYNEQFF. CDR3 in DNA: TGTGCCAGTAGTAGGGCGGGGGGCTACAATGAGCAGTTCTTC.

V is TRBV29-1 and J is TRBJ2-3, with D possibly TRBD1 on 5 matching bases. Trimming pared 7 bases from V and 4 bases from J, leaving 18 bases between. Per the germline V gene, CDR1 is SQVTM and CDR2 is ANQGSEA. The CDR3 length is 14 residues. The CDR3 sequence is CSAPRTGRADTQYF. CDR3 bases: TGCAGCGCCCCTCGAACAGGAAGGGCAGATACGCAGTATTTT.

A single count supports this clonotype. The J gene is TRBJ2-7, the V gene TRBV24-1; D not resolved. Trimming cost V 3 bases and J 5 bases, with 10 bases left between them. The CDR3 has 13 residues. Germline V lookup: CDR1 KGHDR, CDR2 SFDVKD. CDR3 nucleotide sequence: TGTGCCACCAGTGATGGCGGCTCGGACGAGCAGTACTTC. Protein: CATSDGGSDEQYF.

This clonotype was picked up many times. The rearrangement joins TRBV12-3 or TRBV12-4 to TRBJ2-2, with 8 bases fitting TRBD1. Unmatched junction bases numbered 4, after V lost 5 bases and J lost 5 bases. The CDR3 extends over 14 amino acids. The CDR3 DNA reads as TGTGCCAGCAGTGGACAGGGATGGACCGGGGAGCTGTTTTTT. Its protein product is CASSGQGWTGELFF.

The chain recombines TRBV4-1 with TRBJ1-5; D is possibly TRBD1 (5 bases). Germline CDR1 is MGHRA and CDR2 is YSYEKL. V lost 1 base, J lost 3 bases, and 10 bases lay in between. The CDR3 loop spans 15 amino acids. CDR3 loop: CASSQGAGINQPQHF. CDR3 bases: TGCGCCAGCAGCCAAGGGGCAGGGATCAATCAGCCCCAGCATTTT.

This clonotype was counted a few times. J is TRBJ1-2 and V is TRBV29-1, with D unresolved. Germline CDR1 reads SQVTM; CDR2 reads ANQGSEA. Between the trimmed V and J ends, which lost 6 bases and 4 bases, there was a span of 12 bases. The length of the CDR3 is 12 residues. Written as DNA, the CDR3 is TGCAGCGTCACCGCGGGTGCCTATGGCTACACCTTC. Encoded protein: CSVTAGAYGYTF.

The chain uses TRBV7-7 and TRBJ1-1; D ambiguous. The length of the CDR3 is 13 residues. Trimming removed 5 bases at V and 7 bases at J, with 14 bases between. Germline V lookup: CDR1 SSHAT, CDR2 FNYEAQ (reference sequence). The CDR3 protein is CASSPTLGGEAFF. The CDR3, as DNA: TGTGCCAGCAGCCCTACTCTGGGCGGTGAAGCTTTCTTT.

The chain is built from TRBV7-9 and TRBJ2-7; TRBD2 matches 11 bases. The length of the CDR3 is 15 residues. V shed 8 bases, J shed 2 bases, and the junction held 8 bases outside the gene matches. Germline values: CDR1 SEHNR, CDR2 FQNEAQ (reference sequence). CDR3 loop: CASGSGRETAYEQYF. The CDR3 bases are TGTGCCAGCGGTAGCGGGAGGGAAACTGCCTACGAGCAGTACTTC.

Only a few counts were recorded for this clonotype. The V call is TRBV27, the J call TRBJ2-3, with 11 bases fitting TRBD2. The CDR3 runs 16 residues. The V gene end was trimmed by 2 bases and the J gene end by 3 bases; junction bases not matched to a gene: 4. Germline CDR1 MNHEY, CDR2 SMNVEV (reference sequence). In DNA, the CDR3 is TGTGCCAGCAGTTTACGAACTAGCGGGAGTACAGATACGCAGTATTTT. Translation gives CASSLRTSGSTDTQYF.

CDR3 amino acids: CASRGGLEQFF. Written as DNA, the CDR3 is TGTGCCTCAAGGGGGGGCCTTGAGCAGTTCTTC. The chain links TRBV30 to TRBJ2-1; TRBD2 is a possible D gene (7 bases). Looked up from germline, CDR1 is GTSNPN and CDR2 is SVGIG (reference sequence). The CDR3 length is 11 residues. The germline V and J ends were trimmed by 7 bases and 9 bases, with 13 bases remaining between them.

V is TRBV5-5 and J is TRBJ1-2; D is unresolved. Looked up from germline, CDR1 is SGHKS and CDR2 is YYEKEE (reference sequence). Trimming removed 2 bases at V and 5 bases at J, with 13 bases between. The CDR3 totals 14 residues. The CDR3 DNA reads TGTGCCAGCAGCTTCGGCGGGGTCCTATATGGCTACACCTTC. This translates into CASSFGGVLYGYTF. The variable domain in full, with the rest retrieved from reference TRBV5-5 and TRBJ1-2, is DAGVTQSPTHLIKTRGQQVTLRCSPISGHKSVSWYQQVLGQGPQFIFQYYEKEERGRGNFPDRFSARQFPNYSSELNVNALLLGDSALYLCASSFGGVLYGYTFGSGTRLTVV.

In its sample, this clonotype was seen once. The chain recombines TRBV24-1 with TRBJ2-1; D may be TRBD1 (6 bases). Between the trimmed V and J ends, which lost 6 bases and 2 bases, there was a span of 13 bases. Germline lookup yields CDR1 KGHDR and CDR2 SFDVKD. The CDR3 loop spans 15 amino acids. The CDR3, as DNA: TGTGCCACCAGTCAGGGACAACGCGCCTACAATGAGCAGTTCTTC. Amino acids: CATSQGQRAYNEQFF.

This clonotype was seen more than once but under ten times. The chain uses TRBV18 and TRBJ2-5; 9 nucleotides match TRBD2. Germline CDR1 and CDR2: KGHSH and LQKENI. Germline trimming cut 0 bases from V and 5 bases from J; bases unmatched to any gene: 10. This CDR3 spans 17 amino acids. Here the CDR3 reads CASSPPTVRGGVETQYF. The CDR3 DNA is TGTGCCAGCTCACCACCCACAGTGCGGGGGGGCGTCGAGACCCAGTACTTC.

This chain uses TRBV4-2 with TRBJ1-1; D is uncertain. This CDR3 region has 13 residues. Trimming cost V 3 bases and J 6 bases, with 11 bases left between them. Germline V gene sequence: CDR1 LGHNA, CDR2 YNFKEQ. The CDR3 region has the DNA TGTGCCAGCAGCCAGAGCCGGCGACCTGAAGCTTTCTTT. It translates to CASSQSRRPEAFF.

CDR3 sequence (DNA): TGCGCCAGCAGCTCGCGAGAACGGTACAAAAGACCCGAAGCTTTCTTT. Translated, it gives CASSSRERYKRPEAFF. The rearrangement uses TRBV4-1 and TRBJ1-1; the D is unclear. Per the germline V gene, CDR1 is MGHRA and CDR2 is YSYEKL. The ends were cut back, 5 bases at V and 8 bases at J, with 24 bases in the middle. The CDR3 runs 16 residues.

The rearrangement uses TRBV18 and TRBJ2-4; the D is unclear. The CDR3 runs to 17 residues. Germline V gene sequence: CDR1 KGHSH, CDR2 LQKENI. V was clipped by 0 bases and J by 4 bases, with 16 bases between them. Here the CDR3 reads CASSPPLVTIEKNIQYF. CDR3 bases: TGTGCCAGCTCACCACCACTTGTCACTATCGAGAAAAACATTCAGTACTTC. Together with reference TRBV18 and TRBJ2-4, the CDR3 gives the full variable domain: NAGVMQNPRHLVRRRGQEARLRCSPMKGHSHVYWYRQLPEEGLKFMVYLQKENIIDESGMPKERFSAEFPKEGPSILRIQQVVRGDSAAYFCASSPPLVTIEKNIQYFGAGTRLSVL.

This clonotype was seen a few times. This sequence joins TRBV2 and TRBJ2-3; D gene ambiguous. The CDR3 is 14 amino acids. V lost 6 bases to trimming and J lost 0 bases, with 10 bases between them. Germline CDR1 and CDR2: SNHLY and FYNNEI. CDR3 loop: CASSNALSTDTQYF. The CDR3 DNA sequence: TGTGCCAGCAGCAACGCCTTAAGCACAGATACGCAGTATTTT.

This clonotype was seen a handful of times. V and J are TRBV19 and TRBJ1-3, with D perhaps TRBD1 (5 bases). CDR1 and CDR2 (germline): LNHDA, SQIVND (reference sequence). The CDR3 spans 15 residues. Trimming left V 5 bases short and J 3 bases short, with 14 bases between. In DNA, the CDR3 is TGTGCCAGTAGTCTCCGACAGAAAGTTGGAAACACCATATATTTT. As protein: CASSLRQKVGNTIYF. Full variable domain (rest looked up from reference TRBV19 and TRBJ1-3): DGGITQSPKYLFRKEGQNVTLSCEQNLNHDAMYWYRQDPGQGLRLIYYSQIVNDFQKGDIAEGYSVSREKKESFPLTVTSAQKNPTAFYLCASSLRQKVGNTIYFGEGSWLTVV.

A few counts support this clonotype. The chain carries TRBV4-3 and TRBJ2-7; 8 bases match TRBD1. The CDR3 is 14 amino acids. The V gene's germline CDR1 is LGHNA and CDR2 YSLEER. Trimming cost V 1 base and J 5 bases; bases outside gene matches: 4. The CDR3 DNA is TGCGCCAGCAGCCAAGGTACAGGGGGAGACGAGCAGTACTTC. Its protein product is CASSQGTGGDEQYF.

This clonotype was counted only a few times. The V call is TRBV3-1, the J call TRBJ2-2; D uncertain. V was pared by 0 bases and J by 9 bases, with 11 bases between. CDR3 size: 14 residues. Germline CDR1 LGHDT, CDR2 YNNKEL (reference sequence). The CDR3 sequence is CASSQEATDWELFF. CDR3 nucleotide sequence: TGTGCCAGCAGCCAAGAGGCCACTGACTGGGAGCTGTTTTTT.

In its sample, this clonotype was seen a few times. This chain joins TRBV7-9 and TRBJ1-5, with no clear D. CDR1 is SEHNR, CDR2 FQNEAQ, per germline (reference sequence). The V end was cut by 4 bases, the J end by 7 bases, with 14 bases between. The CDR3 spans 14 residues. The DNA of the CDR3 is TGTGCCAGCAGCTCGACGGGTTTCGAGCAGCCCCAGCATTTT. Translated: CASSSTGFEQPQHF.

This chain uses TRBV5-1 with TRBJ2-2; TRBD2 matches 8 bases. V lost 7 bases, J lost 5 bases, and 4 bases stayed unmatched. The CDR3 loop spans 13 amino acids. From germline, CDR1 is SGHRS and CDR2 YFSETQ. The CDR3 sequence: CASSTSETGELFF. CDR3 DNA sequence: TGCGCCAGCTCGACTAGCGAGACCGGGGAGCTGTTTTTT.

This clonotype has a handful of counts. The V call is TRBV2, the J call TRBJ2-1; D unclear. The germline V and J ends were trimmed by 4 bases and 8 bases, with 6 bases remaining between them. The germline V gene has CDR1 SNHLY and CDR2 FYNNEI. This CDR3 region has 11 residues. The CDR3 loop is CASSAGYEQFF. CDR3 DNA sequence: TGTGCCAGCAGTGCAGGCTATGAGCAGTTCTTC.

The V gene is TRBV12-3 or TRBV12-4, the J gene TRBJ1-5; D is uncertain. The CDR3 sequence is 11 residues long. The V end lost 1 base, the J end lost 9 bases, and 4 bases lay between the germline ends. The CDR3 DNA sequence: TGTGCCAGCAGTTTAGACGCGCCCCAGCATTTT. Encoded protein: CASSLDAPQHF.

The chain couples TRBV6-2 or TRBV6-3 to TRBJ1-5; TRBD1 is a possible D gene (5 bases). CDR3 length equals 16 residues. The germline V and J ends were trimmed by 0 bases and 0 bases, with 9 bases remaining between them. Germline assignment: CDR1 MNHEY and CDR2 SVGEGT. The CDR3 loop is CASSYSRGSSNQPQHF. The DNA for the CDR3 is TGTGCCAGCAGTTACTCTCGGGGGAGTAGCAATCAGCCCCAGCATTTT.

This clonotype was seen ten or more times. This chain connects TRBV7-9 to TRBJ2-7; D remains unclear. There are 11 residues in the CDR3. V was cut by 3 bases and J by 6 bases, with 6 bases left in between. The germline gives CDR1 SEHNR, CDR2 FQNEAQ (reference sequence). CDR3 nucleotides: TGTGCCAGCAGCTTTACCTCCGAGCAGTACTTC. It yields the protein CASSFTSEQYF.

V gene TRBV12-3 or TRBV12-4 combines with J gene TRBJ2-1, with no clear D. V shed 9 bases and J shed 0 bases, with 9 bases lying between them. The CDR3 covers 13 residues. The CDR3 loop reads CASVADSYNEQFF. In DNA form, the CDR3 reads TGTGCCAGTGTGGCGGACTCCTACAATGAGCAGTTCTTC.